The 5 T cell receptor beta chains listed next were all sequenced from one sample in a study of T-cell reconstitution after alpha-beta-depleted transplantation in children. It was with unique molecular identifiers that the TCRbeta library was prepared. TCRdb re-called the PCR reads with MiXCR, one entry per CDR3 protein. The sample yields about 500,000 distinct CDR3 sequences, about 31% seen once. Sequenced here: PBMCs from the stem cell graft donor, sampled from the stem cell graft. The receptors shown here come from a human donor who donated a stem cell graft to a child with aplastic anemia.

This sequence joins TRBV4-3 and TRBJ2-4, with 8 bases that match TRBD2. CDR1 is LGHNA, CDR2 YSLEER, per germline. The CDR3 is 18 residues long. Trimming took 1 base from V and 1 from J; bases not matched to a gene: 9. The CDR3 nucleotides are TGCGCCAGCAGCCAAGGCTCCTTAGCGGGGATGGCCAAAAACATTCAGTACTTC. It encodes CASSQGSLAGMAKNIQYF.

This rearrangement joins TRBV19 to TRBJ2-3, with 10 bases aligning to TRBD2. Losses at the gene ends were 3 bases for V and 2 bases for J; bases not matched to a gene: 5. This CDR3 is built from 16 residues. Looked up from germline, CDR1 is LNHDA and CDR2 is SQIVND (reference sequence). CDR3: CASSILAGVYTDTQYF. CDR3 nucleotides: TGTGCCAGTAGTATCCTAGCGGGAGTTTACACAGATACGCAGTATTTT.

This clonotype was detected only a few times. A junction end diverges from the germline sequence, so it may reflect a read error. The rearrangement uses TRBV30 and TRBJ1-2; D is ambiguous. Per germline, CDR1 GTSNPN and CDR2 SVGIG (reference sequence). The CDR3 sequence is 11 residues long. The CDR3 here is CAWSVPRKAFF. CDR3 nucleotides: TGTGCCTGGAGTGTACCCAGGAAAGCTTTCTTC.

J is TRBJ2-3 and V is TRBV20-1; D uncertain. Deletions cut 3 bases from V and 2 bases from J, with 9 bases between. Germline V gives CDR1 DFQATT, CDR2 SNEGSKA (reference sequence). CDR3 length: 13 residues. CDR3 sequence: CSASMVATDTQYF. The CDR3 coding sequence is TGCAGTGCTAGTATGGTGGCCACAGATACGCAGTATTTT.

The genes are TRBV25-1 and TRBJ1-4, with D possibly TRBD1 on 6 matching bases. The CDR3 totals 14 residues. CDR1 is MGHDK, CDR2 SYGVNS, per germline. Trimming removed 8 bases from V and 8 bases from J, with 18 bases in between. CDR3 in amino acids: CASAFQGTSEKLFF. Here the CDR3 DNA reads TGTGCCAGCGCCTTTCAGGGGACTTCAGAAAAACTGTTTTTT.